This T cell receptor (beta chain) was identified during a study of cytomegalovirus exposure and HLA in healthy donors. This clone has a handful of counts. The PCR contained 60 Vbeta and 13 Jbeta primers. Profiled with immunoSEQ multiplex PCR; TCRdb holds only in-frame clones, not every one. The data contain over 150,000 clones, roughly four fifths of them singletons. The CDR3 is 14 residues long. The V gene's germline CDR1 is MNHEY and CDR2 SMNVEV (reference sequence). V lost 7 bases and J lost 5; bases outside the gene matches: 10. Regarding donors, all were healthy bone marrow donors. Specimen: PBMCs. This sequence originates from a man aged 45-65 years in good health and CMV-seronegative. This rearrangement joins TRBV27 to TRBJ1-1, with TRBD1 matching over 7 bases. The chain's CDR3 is CASNHRGAGTEAFF. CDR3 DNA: TGTGCCAGCAACCACAGGGGTGCAGGGACTGAAGCTTTCTTT.